The source of this T cell receptor (beta chain) is a study of regulatory and conventional T cells in breast cancer (dated by TCRdb to about 2015). As regards this clonotype: Its antigen remains undetermined. Since the CDR3 does not end with the conserved phenylalanine or tryptophan, this likely comes from a read error.

Library preparation was by PCR. Sequencing took place on an Illumina MiSeq. The raw public data were reprocessed by TCRdb itself: fastp quality trimming at Q25, MiXCR clonotype calling, in-frame beta chains only. Here each entry gathers all rows of one CDR3 protein and keeps the most common genes and DNA. The sample contains about 16,000 distinct CDR3 sequences, about 32% of them found a single time. Less than 2% of the sample rests with the top ten. Both ends counted, the CDR3 spans 15 residues. The only DNA kept is the CDR3, 45 bases in frame from the first base. V loses 4 bases, J loses 3 bases, and the germline ends lie 13 bases apart. CDR1 and CDR2 are drawn from the germline V gene: MGHDK, SYGVNS.

This TCR was sampled from a female donor in good health. Specimen: conventional T cells from blood. The receptor chain draws on TRBV25-1 and TRBJ2-4; the D gene lacks a confident call. The nucleotides read TGTGCCAGCAGTGTGGCACTCCATAGCAAAAACATTCAGTACCTC. This translates into CASSVALHSKNIQYL.